The entry below gives a single TCR beta chain sequence along with its context. Many counts were recorded for this clonotype. Its antigen is not yet known. Base qualities are not recorded, but no much larger clone differs from it by a single base. Receptors were amplified or captured by RT-PCR. The run used an Illumina HiSeq 2500. TCRdb reanalyzed the raw reads on its own, using fastp at Q25 for trimming and MiXCR for clone calling, and kept in-frame beta chains. Rows with a matching CDR3 protein are joined into one entry that keeps the most common DNA and genes. For this sample the table gives about 160,000 distinct CDR3 sequences, of which approximately 10% were detected only once. Roughly 12% of the sample goes to the ten largest clones. The germline V gene encodes CDR1 MDHEN and CDR2 SYDVKM. The CDR3 has 15 amino acids, counting the end cysteine and phenylalanine. The read is trimmed to its CDR3 DNA, 45 bases read in frame from base 1. The germline ends are 14 bases apart after V is trimmed by 5 bases and J by 0 bases.

What the time point label conveys for this sample: 45 days after influenza vaccine administration. These data come from a study of response to subunit inactivated influenza vaccine listed by TCRdb under 2018. Notes on the research overall: To follow how T cells responded to a trivalent subunit inactivated influenza vaccine, the researchers relied on deep quantitative profiling of the T cell receptor repertoire. Points the paper makes about the study in general: According to the authors, only a limited number of new T cells may be recruited by each seasonal influenza vaccination.

The chain is made from TRBV28 and TRBJ2-7; a weak D assignment points to TRBD2 (6 bases agree). The source material was non-naive T cells sorted from PBMCs, sampled roughly 46 days after vaccination. The cell subset or site label of this sample denotes: memory T cell fraction. The clonotype originates from a man aged 50-59 years who received an inactivated influenza vaccine. Donor details come from another sample of the same person, matched by shared clones. The CDR3 in this case is CASSPLDYNSYEQYF. The bases read TGTGCCAGCAGTCCGTTGGACTACAACTCCTACGAGCAGTACTTC.